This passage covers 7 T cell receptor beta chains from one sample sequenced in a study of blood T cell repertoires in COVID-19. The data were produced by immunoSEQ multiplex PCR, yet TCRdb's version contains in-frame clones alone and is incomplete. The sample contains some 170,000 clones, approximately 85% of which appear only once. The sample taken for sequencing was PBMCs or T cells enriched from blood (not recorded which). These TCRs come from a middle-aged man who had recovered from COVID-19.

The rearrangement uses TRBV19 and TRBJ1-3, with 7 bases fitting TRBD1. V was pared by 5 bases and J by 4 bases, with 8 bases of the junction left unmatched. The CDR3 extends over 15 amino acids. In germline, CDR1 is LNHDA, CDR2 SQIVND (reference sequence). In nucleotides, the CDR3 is TGTGCCAGTAGTGGGGGGACAGTCCCGGGAAACACCATATATTTT. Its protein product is CASSGGTVPGNTIYF. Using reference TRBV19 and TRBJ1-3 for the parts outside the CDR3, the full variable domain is DGGITQSPKYLFRKEGQNVTLSCEQNLNHDAMYWYRQDPGQGLRLIYYSQIVNDFQKGDIAEGYSVSREKKESFPLTVTSAQKNPTAFYLCASSGGTVPGNTIYFGEGSWLTVV.

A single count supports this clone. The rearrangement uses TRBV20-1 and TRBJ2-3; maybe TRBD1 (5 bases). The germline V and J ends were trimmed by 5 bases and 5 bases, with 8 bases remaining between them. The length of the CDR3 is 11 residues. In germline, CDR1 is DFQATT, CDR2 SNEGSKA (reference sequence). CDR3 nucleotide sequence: TGCAGTGCTTACCAGGGAGATACGCAGTATTTT. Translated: CSAYQGDTQYF.

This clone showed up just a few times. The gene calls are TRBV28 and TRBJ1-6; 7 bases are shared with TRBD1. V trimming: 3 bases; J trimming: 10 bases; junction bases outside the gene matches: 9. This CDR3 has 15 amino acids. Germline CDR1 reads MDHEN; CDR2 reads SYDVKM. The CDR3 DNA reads TGTGCCAGCAGTTTCCGCGACAGGGAACGATCACCCCTCCACTTT. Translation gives CASSFRDRERSPLHF.

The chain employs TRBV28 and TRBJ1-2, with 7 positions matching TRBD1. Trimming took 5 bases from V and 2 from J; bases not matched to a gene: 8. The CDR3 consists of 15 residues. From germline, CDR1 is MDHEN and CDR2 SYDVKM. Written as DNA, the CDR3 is TGTGCCAGCAGTCCCTACAGGGGCTCAAACTATGGCTACACCTTC. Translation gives CASSPYRGSNYGYTF.

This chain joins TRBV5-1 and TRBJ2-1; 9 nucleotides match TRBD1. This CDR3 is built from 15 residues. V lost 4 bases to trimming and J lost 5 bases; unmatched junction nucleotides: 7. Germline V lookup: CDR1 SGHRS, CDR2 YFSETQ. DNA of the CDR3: TGCGCCAGCAGCAGGGGGGACAGGGTAGACAATGAGCAGTTCTTC. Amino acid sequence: CASSRGDRVDNEQFF. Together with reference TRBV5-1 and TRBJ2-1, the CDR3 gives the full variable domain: KAGVTQTPRYLIKTRGQQVTLSCSPISGHRSVSWYQQTPGQGLQFLFEYFSETQRNKGNFPGRFSGRQFSNSRSEMNVSTLELGDSALYLCASSRGDRVDNEQFFGPGTRLTVL.

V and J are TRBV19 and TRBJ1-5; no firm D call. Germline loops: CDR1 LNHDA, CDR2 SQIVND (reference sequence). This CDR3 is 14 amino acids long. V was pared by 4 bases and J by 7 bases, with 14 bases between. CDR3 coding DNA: TGTGCCAGTAGTACCCCAATGCTAACCCAGCCCCAGCATTTT. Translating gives CASSTPMLTQPQHF.

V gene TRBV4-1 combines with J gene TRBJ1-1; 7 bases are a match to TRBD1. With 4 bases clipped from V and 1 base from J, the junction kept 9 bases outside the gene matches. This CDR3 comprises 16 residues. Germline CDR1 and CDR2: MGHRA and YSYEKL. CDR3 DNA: TGCGCCAGCAGCCCACAGGGGTGGACAGCGAACACTGAAGCTTTCTTT. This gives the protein CASSPQGWTANTEAFF.